This T cell receptor beta chain was recorded in a study of blood T cell repertoires in COVID-19. In the study overall: Both acute and convalescent COVID-19 samples were obtained from the United States, Italy and Spain. The cDNA or gDNA used as material had been derived from T cells, B-cell-depleted T cells, or PBMCs.

Only one count was recorded for this clone. After removal of 3 bases from V and 8 bases from J, the junction contained 4 bases not matched to a gene. There are 13 residues in the CDR3. Germline values: CDR1 LNHNV, CDR2 YYDKDF (reference sequence). How the authors handled the data: The assay estimated nucleated cells by amplifying reference gene primers. Method: immunoSEQ multiplex PCR; TCRdb's copy keeps in-frame clones and lacks some. V and J calls and clone size are given by that table; D and trimming were obtained from the DNA. Of around 200,000 clones listed, roughly 80% are singletons. The receptor comes from a man in his forties or fifties who had recovered from COVID-19. The sequenced sample consisted of peripheral blood. V is TRBV15 and J is TRBJ1-2; 9 bases align to TRBD1. CDR3 residues: CATSRDRGRGYTF. The CDR3 DNA reads as TGTGCCACCAGCAGGGACAGGGGTCGAGGCTACACCTTC.